These T cell receptor beta chains were read from a single sample in a study of shared clonotypes between healthy human individuals. Assay used: immunoSEQ multiplex PCR; TCRdb lists only in-frame clones, some missing. In the table there are 2 million to 2.5 million clones, about 92% of which are singletons. Sequencing input: naive CD4+ T cells from PBMCs. The source is a young man in good health. Some clones in this sample may be carry-over from other donors' samples. CDR3s include the opening cysteine and the closing phenylalanine or tryptophan. Fields, in order: D gene, V gene, J gene, clone size, CDR3 protein, CDR3 DNA. A D gene is named only where the DNA matches it firmly. Expanded clones get a size class; other rows say once, few or many, or leave the size out.

d_gene: NA
v_gene: TRBV9
j_gene: TRBJ2-5
abundance: NA
CDR3aa: CASSVGEGKTQYF
CDR3nt: TGTGCCAGCAGCGTCGGTGAGGGGAAGACCCAGTACTTC

d_gene: NA
v_gene: TRBV5-1
j_gene: TRBJ1-3
abundance: NA
CDR3aa: CASSTTSGGNTIYF
CDR3nt: TGCGCCAGCAGCACGACAAGTGGGGGAAACACCATATATTTT

d_gene: NA
v_gene: TRBV6-4
j_gene: TRBJ2-2
abundance: NA
CDR3aa: CASSDSGSNTGELFF
CDR3nt: TGTGCCAGCAGTGACTCTGGCTCGAACACCGGGGAGCTGTTTTTT

d_gene: NA
v_gene: TRBV5-1
j_gene: TRBJ2-7
abundance: NA
CDR3aa: CASSLIGGRNAYEQYF
CDR3nt: TGCGCCAGCAGCTTAATAGGGGGGCGGAACGCCTACGAGCAGTACTTC

d_gene: NA
v_gene: TRBV5-1
j_gene: TRBJ1-1
abundance: once
CDR3aa: CASSPRPGSPEAFF
CDR3nt: TGCGCCAGCAGCCCGAGGCCGGGTTCGCCTGAAGCTTTCTTT

d_gene: NA
v_gene: TRBV27
j_gene: TRBJ2-6
abundance: NA
CDR3aa: CASSRLSGANVLTF
CDR3nt: TGTGCCAGCAGTCGACTTTCCGGGGCCAACGTCCTGACTTTC

d_gene: TRBD2
v_gene: TRBV14
j_gene: TRBJ2-7
abundance: NA
CDR3aa: CASSRGLAITYEQYF
CDR3nt: TGTGCCAGCAGCCGGGGACTAGCGATTACCTACGAGCAGTACTTC

d_gene: TRBD1
v_gene: TRBV6-1
j_gene: TRBJ1-3
abundance: NA
CDR3aa: CASSERDRVTGNTIYF
CDR3nt: TGTGCCAGCAGTGAAAGGGACAGGGTGACTGGAAACACCATATATTTT

d_gene: NA
v_gene: TRBV6-1
j_gene: TRBJ2-5
abundance: NA
CDR3aa: CASSEAPWAAQETQYF
CDR3nt: TGTGCCAGCAGTGAAGCCCCCTGGGCCGCCCAAGAGACCCAGTACTTC

d_gene: TRBD2
v_gene: TRBV7-3
j_gene: TRBJ2-3
abundance: NA
CDR3aa: CASSLGEAGGPTDTQYF
CDR3nt: TGTGCCAGCAGCTTAGGGGAGGCGGGAGGGCCCACAGATACGCAGTATTTT

d_gene: NA
v_gene: TRBV20-1
j_gene: TRBJ1-1
abundance: NA
CDR3aa: CSATRRPSAFF
CDR3nt: TGCAGTGCTACTCGGCGCCCCTCGGCTTTCTTT

d_gene: NA
v_gene: TRBV9
j_gene: TRBJ1-1
abundance: NA
CDR3aa: CASSELKYSGVDTEAFF
CDR3nt: TGTGCCAGCAGCGAGTTAAAGTACTCAGGGGTGGACACTGAAGCTTTCTTT

d_gene: NA
v_gene: TRBV7-8
j_gene: TRBJ2-1
abundance: NA
CDR3aa: CASSSTQGYNNEQFF
CDR3nt: TGTGCCAGCAGCTCAACCCAGGGCTACAACAATGAGCAGTTCTTC

d_gene: TRBD1
v_gene: TRBV14
j_gene: TRBJ2-3
abundance: NA
CDR3aa: CASSQDFRTGTDTQYF
CDR3nt: TGTGCCAGCAGCCAAGATTTCCGGACAGGGACAGATACGCAGTATTTT

d_gene: NA
v_gene: TRBV5-4
j_gene: TRBJ2-5
abundance: NA
CDR3aa: CASSQYRTDQETQYF
CDR3nt: TGTGCCAGCAGCCAATACCGGACAGACCAAGAGACCCAGTACTTC

d_gene: NA
v_gene: TRBV6-5
j_gene: TRBJ2-7
abundance: NA
CDR3aa: CASSYSRGSYEQYF
CDR3nt: TGTGCCAGCAGTTACTCTAGGGGATCCTACGAGCAGTACTTC

d_gene: TRBD2
v_gene: TRBV2
j_gene: TRBJ2-7
abundance: NA
CDR3aa: CASMGTSGRKGSEQYF
CDR3nt: TGTGCCAGCATGGGCACTAGCGGGAGAAAGGGAAGCGAGCAGTACTTC

d_gene: TRBD1
v_gene: TRBV11-2
j_gene: TRBJ2-5
abundance: NA
CDR3aa: CASSLGWDSQETQYF
CDR3nt: TGTGCCAGCAGCCTAGGGTGGGACAGCCAAGAGACCCAGTACTTC

d_gene: NA
v_gene: TRBV7-9
j_gene: TRBJ1-1
abundance: few
CDR3aa: CASSRGGTEAFF
CDR3nt: TGTGCCAGCAGCCGTGGGGGGACTGAAGCTTTCTTT

d_gene: NA
v_gene: TRBV11-2
j_gene: TRBJ2-3
abundance: once
CDR3aa: CASSPIGVTDTQYF
CDR3nt: TGTGCCAGCAGCCCGATAGGCGTGACGGATACGCAGTATTTT

d_gene: NA
v_gene: TRBV4-1
j_gene: TRBJ2-7
abundance: NA
CDR3aa: CASSQLGYEQYF
CDR3nt: TGCGCCAGCAGCCAACTAGGTTACGAGCAGTACTTC

d_gene: TRBD2
v_gene: TRBV5-1
j_gene: TRBJ2-2
abundance: NA
CDR3aa: CASRSGGGRTGELFF
CDR3nt: TGCGCCAGCAGATCGGGGGGAGGTCGCACCGGGGAGCTGTTTTTT

d_gene: TRBD2
v_gene: TRBV11-1
j_gene: TRBJ2-5
abundance: NA
CDR3aa: CASSLGLAGGPQETQYF
CDR3nt: TGTGCCAGCAGCCTGGGACTAGCGGGAGGGCCCCAAGAGACCCAGTACTTC

d_gene: NA
v_gene: TRBV5-1
j_gene: TRBJ2-2
abundance: NA
CDR3aa: CASSEQGGSGELFF
CDR3nt: TGCGCCAGCAGCGAACAGGGAGGGTCCGGGGAGCTGTTTTTT

d_gene: NA
v_gene: TRBV25-1
j_gene: TRBJ2-1
abundance: NA
CDR3aa: CASSDPGARNEQFF
CDR3nt: TGTGCCAGCAGTGATCCGGGGGCTCGGAATGAGCAGTTCTTC

d_gene: NA
v_gene: TRBV7-2
j_gene: TRBJ2-2
abundance: NA
CDR3aa: CASSKTSGRMNTGELFF
CDR3nt: TGTGCCAGCAGTAAGACCTCGGGACGTATGAACACCGGGGAGCTGTTTTTT

d_gene: NA
v_gene: TRBV6-4
j_gene: TRBJ2-1
abundance: NA
CDR3aa: CASSDSGANNEQFF
CDR3nt: TGTGCCAGCAGTGACTCCGGGGCCAACAATGAGCAGTTCTTC

d_gene: NA
v_gene: TRBV5-5
j_gene: TRBJ1-4
abundance: NA
CDR3aa: CASSLISRSNEKLFF
CDR3nt: TGTGCCAGCAGCTTGATTTCTCGGTCTAATGAAAAACTGTTTTTT

d_gene: NA
v_gene: TRBV5-1
j_gene: TRBJ2-3
abundance: NA
CDR3aa: CASSRTRDSVLTDTQYF
CDR3nt: TGCGCCAGCAGCAGAACACGGGACTCAGTTCTCACAGATACGCAGTATTTT

d_gene: NA
v_gene: TRBV9
j_gene: TRBJ2-2
abundance: NA
CDR3aa: CASTTNPRTTTGELFF
CDR3nt: TGTGCCAGCACCACCAATCCTCGGACCACCACCGGGGAGCTGTTTTTT

d_gene: NA
v_gene: TRBV5-1
j_gene: TRBJ2-5
abundance: NA
CDR3aa: CASSLGSEPPWAQYF
CDR3nt: TGCGCCAGCAGCTTGGGTTCAGAGCCGCCTTGGGCCCAGTACTTC

d_gene: NA
v_gene: TRBV7-2
j_gene: TRBJ2-7
abundance: NA
CDR3aa: CASSPRGPYYEQYF
CDR3nt: TGTGCCAGCAGCCCAAGGGGCCCGTACTACGAGCAGTACTTC

d_gene: NA
v_gene: TRBV10-3
j_gene: TRBJ1-3
abundance: NA
CDR3aa: CAISYRVGSGNTIYF
CDR3nt: TGTGCCATCAGTTACAGGGTAGGCTCTGGAAACACCATATATTTT

d_gene: NA
v_gene: TRBV28
j_gene: TRBJ2-1
abundance: once
CDR3aa: CASSPRWASRYNEQFF
CDR3nt: TGTGCCAGCAGCCCTAGGTGGGCTAGCAGATACAATGAGCAGTTCTTC

d_gene: NA
v_gene: TRBV19
j_gene: TRBJ1-1
abundance: few
CDR3aa: CASSKGRTEAFF
CDR3nt: TGTGCCAGTAGTAAGGGGCGCACTGAAGCTTTCTTT

d_gene: NA
v_gene: TRBV29-1
j_gene: TRBJ2-2
abundance: NA
CDR3aa: CSVCDTPCGELFF
CDR3nt: TGCAGCGTTTGCGATACTCCCTGCGGGGAGCTGTTTTTT

d_gene: TRBD1
v_gene: TRBV7-9
j_gene: TRBJ2-7
abundance: once
CDR3aa: CASSHGPRGFDEQYF
CDR3nt: TGTGCCAGCAGTCATGGGCCCAGGGGGTTCGACGAGCAGTACTTC

d_gene: NA
v_gene: TRBV10-1
j_gene: TRBJ1-6
abundance: once
CDR3aa: CALKDSSSYNSPLHF
CDR3nt: TGCGCCTTGAAGGACAGCAGTTCCTATAATTCACCCCTCCACTTT

d_gene: NA
v_gene: TRBV28
j_gene: TRBJ1-2
abundance: NA
CDR3aa: CASSLNPRGLNYGYTF
CDR3nt: TGTGCCAGCAGTCTCAACCCCAGGGGCCTAAACTATGGCTACACCTTC

d_gene: NA
v_gene: TRBV6-5
j_gene: TRBJ2-3
abundance: once
CDR3aa: CASSRDGDTQYF
CDR3nt: TGTGCCAGCAGCCGAGACGGAGATACGCAGTATTTT

d_gene: NA
v_gene: TRBV28
j_gene: TRBJ1-5
abundance: once
CDR3aa: CASSFDYSNQPQHF
CDR3nt: TGTGCCAGCAGTTTTGATTATAGCAATCAGCCCCAGCATTTT